This T cell receptor (beta chain) was profiled in a study of vaccination effects on CD4 cells after COVID-19. The CDR3 runs to 15 residues. V lost 2 bases to trimming and J lost 3 bases; unmatched junction nucleotides: 5. Per the germline V gene, CDR1 is SGHAT and CDR2 is FQNNGV. Pools of viral peptides were used by the ViraFEST assay to expand antigen-specific CD4+ T cells ahead of sequencing. Subsequent to a culture period of nine to ten days, CD4+ T cells were isolated. Either the mRNA-1273 or the BNT162b2 vaccine was given to participants as two doses. People in the vaccine group had not been infected with SARS-CoV-2 before, and their nucleocapsid antibodies were negative. Repertoires were generated with immunoSEQ multiplex PCR, while TCRdb's copy carries only in-frame clones and drops some. The data contain 25,000 or so clones, roughly 70% of them singletons. This clone came up a few times. Its antigen is still unknown.

The sequence derives from a human donor who received a COVID-19 vaccine. The gene calls are TRBV11-2 and TRBJ1-2; TRBD1 agrees at 8 bases. Sequencing was performed on CD4+ T cells from PBMCs cultured with SARS-CoV-2 spike peptides, taken after COVID-19 vaccination. CDR3 loop: CASSLNSGGDYGYTF. The CDR3 coding sequence is TGTGCCAGCAGCTTAAACTCAGGGGGCGACTATGGCTACACCTTC.